The 9 T cell receptor beta chains in this list originate from one sample, sequenced in a study of cytomegalovirus exposure and HLA in healthy donors. Primers included in the PCR were 60 Vbeta and 13 Jbeta primers. The protocol was immunoSEQ multiplex PCR, while the TCRdb copy is restricted to in-frame clones and leaves out a portion. The data contain some 200,000 clones, approximately 70% of them seen just once; the ten biggest clones take up less than 3%. Sequenced material: PBMCs. These receptors originate from a man aged 40-55 years in good health and CMV-seropositive.

The V call is TRBV4-3, the J call TRBJ1-1; TRBD1 is a possible D gene (5 bases). The germline V and J ends were trimmed by 4 bases and 3 bases, with 6 bases remaining between them. The germline V gene encodes CDR1 LGHNA and CDR2 YSLEER. This CDR3 has 12 amino acids. Here the CDR3 reads CASSRGDTEAFF. The CDR3 DNA reads as TGCGCCAGCAGCCGGGGGGACACTGAAGCTTTCTTT.

This clone showed up just a few times. The chain carries TRBV18 and TRBJ1-1, with D maybe TRBD1 (5 bases). In germline, CDR1 is KGHSH, CDR2 LQKENI. V lost 3 bases to trimming and J lost 4 bases, with 9 bases between them. The CDR3 contains 13 residues. The CDR3 is CASSPQGGTEAFF. In nucleotides, the CDR3 is TGTGCCAGCTCACCCCAGGGAGGCACTGAAGCTTTCTTT.

This clone was detected a few times. This chain joins TRBV9 and TRBJ1-1; D is unclear. CDR3 length equals 13 residues. V was clipped by 0 bases and J by 5 bases, with 8 bases between them. CDR1 SGDLS and CDR2 YYNGEE come from the germline V gene. CDR3 nucleotide sequence: TGTGCCAGCAGCGTAGCTGCGGGTACTGAAGCTTTCTTT. Protein sequence: CASSVAAGTEAFF.

This clone was observed a handful of times. The genes are TRBV6-6 and TRBJ1-1, with a tentative D call TRBD1 (5 bases). Germline-derived CDR1 and CDR2 are MNHNY and SVGAGI (reference sequence). The V end lost 6 bases, the J end lost 5 bases, and 16 bases lay between the germline ends. This CDR3 contains 14 residues. The DNA for the CDR3 is TGTGCCAGCAGGAACGGGGGGATCGAGACTGAAGCTTTCTTT. Translating it yields CASRNGGIETEAFF.

This clone was counted between two and nine times. The chain recombines TRBV2 with TRBJ2-5, with 8 nucleotides matching TRBD2. Germline values: CDR1 SNHLY, CDR2 FYNNEI. The CDR3 consists of 15 residues. The ends lost 7 bases at V and 2 bases at J; junction bases unmatched: 9. The CDR3 here is CASTAAGAYQETQYF. The CDR3 coding sequence is TGTGCCAGCACCGCAGCGGGGGCCTATCAAGAGACCCAGTACTTC.

J is TRBJ2-6 and V is TRBV2, with TRBD2 as a possible D gene (6 bases). Germline V gene sequence: CDR1 SNHLY, CDR2 FYNNEI. This CDR3 spans 17 amino acids. V was pared by 5 bases and J by 2 bases, with 16 bases between. The CDR3 DNA is TGTGCCAGCAGTAGGGGCAGGGAGGTAGCTGGGGCCAACGTCCTGACTTTC. This sequence encodes CASSRGREVAGANVLTF.

The rearrangement links TRBV27 to TRBJ2-2; TRBD2 matches 9 bases. The CDR3 runs 18 residues. The V gene's germline CDR1 is MNHEY and CDR2 SMNVEV (reference sequence). The V segment lost 6 bases and the J segment 3 bases; nucleotides outside the gene matches: 14. This CDR3 is CASSDRDLAGPYTGELFF. The CDR3 DNA sequence: TGTGCCAGCAGCGACAGGGATCTAGCGGGGCCTTACACCGGGGAGCTGTTTTTT.

This clone occurred a few times. CDR3 sequence: CASSPRDSGAETQYF. CDR3 DNA sequence: TGCGCCAGCAGCCCCCGGGATTCCGGCGCAGAGACCCAGTACTTC. The chain has TRBV4-1 and TRBJ2-5; D may be TRBD2 (5 bases). CDR1 and CDR2 from the germline V gene are MGHRA and YSYEKL. V shed 4 bases and J shed 4 bases, with 16 bases lying between them. The CDR3 consists of 15 residues.

V and J are TRBV5-1 and TRBJ1-2; D gene uncertain. The CDR3 consists of 14 residues. CDR1 SGHRS and CDR2 YFSETQ come from the germline V gene. Deletions cut 1 base from V and 2 bases from J, with 9 bases between. The CDR3 region has the DNA TGCGCCAGCAGCTTGACCGGGTTCAACTATGGCTACACCTTC. Residues: CASSLTGFNYGYTF.